The T cell receptor beta chain described here comes from a study of metastatic and nonmetastatic thyroid tumors. Study in general: Both malignant and benign thyroid patients supplied peripheral blood and tumor or nodule tissue samples, across which the repertoires of these patients were then compared.

How the authors handled the data: A classifier of distant metastasis in papillary thyroid cancer was built from CDR3 differences (across clinicopathological groups). MiXCR reprocessed the PCR reads for TCRdb. The V and J calls and clone size are TCRdb's, not the authors'. The sample contains over 70,000 clones, 18% of which appear only once. As regards this clone: What it binds is not known.

Regarding the study as a whole: Relative to benign nodules, malignant thyroid tumors were reportedly characterized by significantly elevated TCR beta diversity in blood and tumor.

Each patient came to thyroid surgery without any prior treatment (of any kind). The CDR3 spans 15 residues. The V segment lost 0 bases and the J segment 8 bases; nucleotides outside the gene matches: 7. Per germline, CDR1 LGHDT and CDR2 YNNKEL (reference sequence). The source material was blood. The source of this sequence is a female donor with papillary thyroid cancer or a benign thyroid nodule (not recorded which). Some clones in this sample may be carry-over from other donors' samples. V usage is TRBV3-1 and J usage is TRBJ1-2, with 9 bases fitting TRBD1. CDR3 nucleotides: TGTGCCAGCAGCCAAGATCGGGGGACAGGGAGAGGCTACACCTTC. This sequence encodes CASSQDRGTGRGYTF.